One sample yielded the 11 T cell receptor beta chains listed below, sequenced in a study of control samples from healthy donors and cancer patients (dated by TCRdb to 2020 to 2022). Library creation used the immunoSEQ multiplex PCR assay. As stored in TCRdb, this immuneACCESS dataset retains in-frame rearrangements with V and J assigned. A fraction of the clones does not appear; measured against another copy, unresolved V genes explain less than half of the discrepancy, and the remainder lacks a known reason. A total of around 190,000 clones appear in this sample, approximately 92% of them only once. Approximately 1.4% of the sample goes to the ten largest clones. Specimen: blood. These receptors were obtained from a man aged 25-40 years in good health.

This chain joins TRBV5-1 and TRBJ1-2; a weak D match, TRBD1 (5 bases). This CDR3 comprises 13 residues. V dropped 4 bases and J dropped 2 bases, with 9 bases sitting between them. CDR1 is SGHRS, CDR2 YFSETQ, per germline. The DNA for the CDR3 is TGCGCCAGCAGCCCGAGGGGAAACTATGGCTACACCTTC. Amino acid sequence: CASSPRGNYGYTF.

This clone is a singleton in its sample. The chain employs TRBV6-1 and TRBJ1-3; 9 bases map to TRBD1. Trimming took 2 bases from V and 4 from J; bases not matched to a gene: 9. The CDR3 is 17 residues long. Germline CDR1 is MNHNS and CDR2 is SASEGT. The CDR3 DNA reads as TGTGCCAGCAGTGAATCCATAGGGACAGGGCCGGGAAACACCATATATTTT. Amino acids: CASSESIGTGPGNTIYF.

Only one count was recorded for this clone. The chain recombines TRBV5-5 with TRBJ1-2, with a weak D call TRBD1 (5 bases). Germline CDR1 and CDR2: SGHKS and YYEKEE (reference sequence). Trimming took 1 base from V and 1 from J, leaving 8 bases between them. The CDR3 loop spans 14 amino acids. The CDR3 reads CASSLHRSNYGYTF. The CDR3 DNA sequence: TGTGCCAGCAGCTTGCACAGGAGTAACTATGGCTACACCTTC.

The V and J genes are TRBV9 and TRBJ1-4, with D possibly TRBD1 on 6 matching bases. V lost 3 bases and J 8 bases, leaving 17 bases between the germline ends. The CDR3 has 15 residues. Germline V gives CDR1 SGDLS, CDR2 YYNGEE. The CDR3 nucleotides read TGTGCCAGCAGCGCCGCCTCCGGGGGCTCGGAAAAACTGTTTTTT. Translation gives CASSAASGGSEKLFF.

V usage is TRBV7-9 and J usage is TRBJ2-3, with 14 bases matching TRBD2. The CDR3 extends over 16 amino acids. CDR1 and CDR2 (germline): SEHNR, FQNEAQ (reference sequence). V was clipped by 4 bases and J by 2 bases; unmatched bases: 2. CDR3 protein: CASSWTSGRSTDTQYF. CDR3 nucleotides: TGTGCCAGCAGCTGGACTAGCGGGAGGTCCACAGATACGCAGTATTTT. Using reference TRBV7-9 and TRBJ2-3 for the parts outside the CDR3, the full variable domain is DTGVSQNPRHKITKRGQNVTFRCDPISEHNRLYWYRQTLGQGPEFLTYFQNEAQLEKSRLLSDRFSAERPKGSFSTLEIQRTEQGDSAMYLCASSWTSGRSTDTQYFGPGTRLTVL.

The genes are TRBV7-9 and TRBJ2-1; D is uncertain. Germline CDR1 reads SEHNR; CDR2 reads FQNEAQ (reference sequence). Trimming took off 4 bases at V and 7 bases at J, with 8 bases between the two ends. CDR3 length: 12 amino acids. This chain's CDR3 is CASSWAQNEQFF. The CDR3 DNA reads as TGTGCCAGCAGCTGGGCCCAGAATGAGCAGTTCTTC. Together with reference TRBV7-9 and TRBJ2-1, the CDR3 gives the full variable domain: DTGVSQNPRHKITKRGQNVTFRCDPISEHNRLYWYRQTLGQGPEFLTYFQNEAQLEKSRLLSDRFSAERPKGSFSTLEIQRTEQGDSAMYLCASSWAQNEQFFGPGTRLTVL.

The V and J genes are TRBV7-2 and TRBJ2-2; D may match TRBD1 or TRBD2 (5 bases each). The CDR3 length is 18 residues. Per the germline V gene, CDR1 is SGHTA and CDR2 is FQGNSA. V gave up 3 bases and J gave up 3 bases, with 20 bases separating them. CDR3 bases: TGTGCCAGCAGCTTGGGACCCCCTTTTTTTACGGACACCGGGGAGCTGTTTTTT. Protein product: CASSLGPPFFTDTGELFF.

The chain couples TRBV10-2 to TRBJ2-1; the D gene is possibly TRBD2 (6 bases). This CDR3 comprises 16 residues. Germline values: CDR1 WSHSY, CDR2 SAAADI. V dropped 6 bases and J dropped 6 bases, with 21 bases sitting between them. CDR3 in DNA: TGCGCCAGCAGCTTCACCGGGACTCAACCGGTCAATGAGCAGTTCTTC. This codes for CASSFTGTQPVNEQFF.

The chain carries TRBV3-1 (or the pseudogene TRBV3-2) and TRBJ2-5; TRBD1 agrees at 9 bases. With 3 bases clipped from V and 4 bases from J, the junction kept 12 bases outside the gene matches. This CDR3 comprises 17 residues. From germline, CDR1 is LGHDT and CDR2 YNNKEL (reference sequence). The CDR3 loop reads CASSHQRPDRGGETQYF. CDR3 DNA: TGTGCCAGCAGCCACCAAAGACCGGACAGGGGAGGAGAGACCCAGTACTTC.

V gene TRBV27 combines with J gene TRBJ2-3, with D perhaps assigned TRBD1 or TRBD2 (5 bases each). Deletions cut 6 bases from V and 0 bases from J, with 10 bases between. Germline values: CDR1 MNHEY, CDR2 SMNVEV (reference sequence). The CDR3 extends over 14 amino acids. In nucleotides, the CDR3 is TGTGCCAGCAGGGGACCCTTTAGCACAGATACGCAGTATTTT. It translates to CASRGPFSTDTQYF.

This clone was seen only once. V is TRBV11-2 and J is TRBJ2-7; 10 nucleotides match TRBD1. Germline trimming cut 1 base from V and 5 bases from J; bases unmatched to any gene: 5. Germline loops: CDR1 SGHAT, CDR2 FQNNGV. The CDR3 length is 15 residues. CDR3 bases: TGTGCCAGCAGCTTAGTCTCCGGGACAGGGGACGAGCAGTACTTC. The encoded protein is CASSLVSGTGDEQYF.